This T cell receptor beta chain was recorded in a study of identical twins. V was clipped by 1 base and J by 10 bases; unmatched bases: 6. This CDR3 spans 13 amino acids. Germline CDR1 and CDR2: DFQATT and SNEGSKA (reference sequence). A universal primer site arose from template switching, and cDNA bore unique molecular identifiers. One entry per CDR3 protein results from TCRdb running MiXCR on the 5' RACE reads. The sample contains around 450,000 distinct CDR3 sequences, 11% to 15% of which appear only once. Another study also made use of these data, one on yellow fever vaccine responses in identical twins. That work adds: Twins' vaccine T cell responses were reported to seem partly convergent and partly personalized.

This clonotype originated in a woman between 18 and 29 years old in good health. The rearrangement joins TRBV20-1 to TRBJ2-1, with 8 bases identical to TRBD2. Sample: CD4+ T cells sorted from blood. The CDR3 bases are TGCAGTGCTAGAGCGGGGGGGCGAACGGAGCAGTTCTTC. Translating gives CSARAGGRTEQFF.